Sequencing of this T cell receptor (beta chain) was carried out in a study of long-term antiretroviral therapy in people with HIV. Regarding the study as a whole: No data on ART adherence, viral resistance or therapy changes. Those clones which expanded before ART made up the dominant part of the repertoire at all time points.

The assay, immunoSEQ v3.0, was run at survey level. Sequencing had a target that covered about 35,000-50,000 T-cell genomes per sample. Some clones are missing from TCRdb's copy, which holds only in-frame ones; the method was immunoSEQ multiplex PCR. The sample consists of roughly 36,000 clones, roughly 84% of them appearing once. Samples held roughly 0.95-10 million cryopreserved PBMC before DNA extraction. The CDR3 covers 15 residues. Germline loops: CDR1 SGDLS, CDR2 YYNGEE. V gave up 4 bases and J gave up 0 bases, with 14 bases separating them. Points on this clone: Its antigen is as yet unknown.

The chain is built from TRBV9 and TRBJ2-7, with a weak D call TRBD2 (7 bases). The specimen was unsorted PBMCs, collected 2.8 years before starting antiretroviral therapy. The source of this sequence is a woman in her 30s with HIV. CDR3 in DNA: TGTGCCAGCAGCCCCCGGGGGGCGCACTCCTACGAGCAGTACTTC. This sequence encodes CASSPRGAHSYEQYF.